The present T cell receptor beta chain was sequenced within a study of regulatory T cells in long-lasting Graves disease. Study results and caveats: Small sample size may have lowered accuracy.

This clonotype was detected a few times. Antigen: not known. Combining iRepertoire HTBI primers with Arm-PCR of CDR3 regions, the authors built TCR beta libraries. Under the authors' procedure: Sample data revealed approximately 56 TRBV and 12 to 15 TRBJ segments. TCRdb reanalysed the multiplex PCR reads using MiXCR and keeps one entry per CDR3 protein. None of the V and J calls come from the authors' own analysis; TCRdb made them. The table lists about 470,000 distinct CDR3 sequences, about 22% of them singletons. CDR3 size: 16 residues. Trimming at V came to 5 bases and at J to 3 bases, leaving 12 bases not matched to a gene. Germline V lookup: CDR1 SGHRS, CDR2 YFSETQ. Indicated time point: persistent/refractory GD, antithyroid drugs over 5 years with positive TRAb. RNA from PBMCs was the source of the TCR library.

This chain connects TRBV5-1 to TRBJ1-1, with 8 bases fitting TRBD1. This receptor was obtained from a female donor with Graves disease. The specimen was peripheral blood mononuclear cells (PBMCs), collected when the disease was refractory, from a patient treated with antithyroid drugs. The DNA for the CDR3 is TGCGCCAGCAGGATGGGCAGGGGGCTTGCGGACACTGAAGCTTTCTTT. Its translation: CASRMGRGLADTEAFF. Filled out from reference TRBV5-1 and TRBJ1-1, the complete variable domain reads KAGVTQTPRYLIKTRGQQVTLSCSPISGHRSVSWYQQTPGQGLQFLFEYFSETQRNKGNFPGRFSGRQFSNSRSEMNVSTLELGDSALYLCASRMGRGLADTEAFFGQGTRLTVV.